The 2 T cell receptor beta chains below were found in one sample sequenced in a study of beta chain features in type 1 diabetes. Findings of the study overall: People with Type 1 diabetes carried modestly yet significantly shorter TCRB CDR3s in all four CD4+ subsets.

Their antigens remain unidentified. The entirety of the isolated RNA underwent reverse transcription, so expressed TCRB transcripts were sequenced. Sequenced by immunoSEQ multiplex PCR; TCRdb stores in-frame clones only, minus some. Among roughly 150,000 clones listed, around 8.4% were seen once. Sequenced input: central memory CD4+ T cells from blood. These receptors were taken from a woman between 18 and 29 years old with type 1 diabetes.

This clone appeared a few times. This chain links TRBV9 with TRBJ2-3; D perhaps matches TRBD1 (5 bases). Germline values: CDR1 SGDLS, CDR2 YYNGEE. This CDR3 is built from 15 residues. With 4 bases removed from V and 0 bases from J, the gap between germline ends came to 12 bases. CDR3 in amino acids: CASSPQGVSTDTQYF. CDR3 DNA sequence: TGTGCCAGCAGCCCGCAGGGCGTTAGCACAGATACGCAGTATTTT.

This clone was found a few times. The CDR3 coding sequence is TGTGCCAGCAGCTCAGGACTAGCGGGAGCCTACGAGCAGTACTTC. Translated: CASSSGLAGAYEQYF. The chain is built from TRBV11-3 and TRBJ2-7, with 13 bases fitting TRBD2. The CDR3 consists of 15 residues. The V gene end was trimmed by 4 bases and the J gene end by 2 bases; junction bases not matched to a gene: 2. The germline V gene encodes CDR1 SGHNT and CDR2 YENEEA.